This T cell receptor (beta chain) emerged from a study of blood T cells in healthy people across ages. Germline assignment: CDR1 DFQATT and CDR2 SNEGSKA (reference sequence). The CDR3 length is 13 residues. Trimming left V 3 bases short and J 6 bases short, with 13 bases between. Each sample had at least 6 million PBMCs isolated. It was with a sample-barcoded 5' primer and a J-beta primer mix that a second PCR of roughly 6 to 12 cycles was run. TCRdb processed the 5' RACE reads anew with MiXCR; each CDR3 protein has one entry. The table shows over a million distinct CDR3 sequences, with 40% to 45% occurring only once.

The chain recombines TRBV20-1 with TRBJ2-3; D remains ambiguous. The sequence derives from a woman aged 55-69 years in good health. The material sequenced was blood. The CDR3 region is CSASDSIRDTQYF. The CDR3 nucleotides read TGCAGTGCTAGCGACTCGATTAGGGATACGCAGTATTTT.